This entry concerns a single T cell receptor beta chain. Its antigen is unidentified. This sample is drawn from a study of T cell repertoires in cytomegalovirus infection. Study information: Researchers turned to recently identified HLA-C-restricted CMV epitopes as well as well-studied HLA-B-restricted ones. In public TCR beta signatures, there were indications of both CMV infection and matching HLA type. The study's findings and limits: HLA-C-restricted CMV clonotypes gave the most frequent clonotype in two of eight donors. Cumulative frequency (of public TCR beta family members) identified carriers of CMV plus the relevant HLA.

TCRdb reprocessed the reads with MiXCR, giving one entry per CDR3 protein. Among roughly 80,000 distinct CDR3 sequences listed, 24% were seen once. The specimen comprised CD8+ T cells from cultured PBMCs, sampled from culture after CMV antigen stimulation. The sequence came from a human donor in good health (CMV status not recorded). Some clones in this sample may be carry-over from other donors' samples.

The CDR3 protein is CASSLLDTLNTEAFF. The CDR3 DNA follows: TGTGCCAGCAGCTTACTGGACACCTTGAACACTGAAGCTTTCTTT. The V and J genes are TRBV11-1 and TRBJ1-1; D perhaps matches TRBD1 (5 bases). This CDR3 is built from 15 residues. V dropped 2 bases and J dropped 0 bases, with 10 bases sitting between them. CDR1 and CDR2 from the germline V gene are SGHAT and FQDESV (reference sequence).